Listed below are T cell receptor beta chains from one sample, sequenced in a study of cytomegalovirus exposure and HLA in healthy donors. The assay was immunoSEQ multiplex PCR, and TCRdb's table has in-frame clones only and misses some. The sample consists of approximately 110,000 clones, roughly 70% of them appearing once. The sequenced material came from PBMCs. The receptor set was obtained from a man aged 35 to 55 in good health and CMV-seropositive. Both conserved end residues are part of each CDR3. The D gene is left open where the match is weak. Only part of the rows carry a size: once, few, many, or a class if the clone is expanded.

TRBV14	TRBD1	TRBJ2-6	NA	CASSQGQGVLTF	TGTGCCAGCAGCCAAGGACAGGGCGTCCTGACTTTC
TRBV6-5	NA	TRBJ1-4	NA	CATSTNEKLFF	TGTGCCACCTCAACTAATGAAAAACTGTTTTTT
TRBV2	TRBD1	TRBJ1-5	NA	CASRRQGDGNQPQHF	TGTGCCAGCAGGCGGCAGGGGGACGGCAATCAGCCCCAGCATTTT
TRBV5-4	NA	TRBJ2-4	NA	CASRPDRLAKNIQYF	TGTGCCAGCAGACCGGACAGACTAGCCAAAAACATTCAGTACTTC
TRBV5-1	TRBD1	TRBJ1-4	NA	CASSPGQGNEKLFF	TGCGCCAGCAGCCCTGGACAGGGTAATGAAAAACTGTTTTTT
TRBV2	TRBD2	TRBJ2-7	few	CASSEARAGDNYEQYF	TGTGCCAGCAGTGAAGCGAGAGCGGGGGACAACTACGAGCAGTACTTC
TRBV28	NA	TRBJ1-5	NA	CASSDRKTGFGNQPQHF	TGTGCCAGCAGTGACCGGAAGACAGGATTTGGCAATCAGCCCCAGCATTTT
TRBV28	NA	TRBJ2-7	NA	CASSREGYEQYF	TGTGCCAGCAGCCGTGAGGGTTACGAGCAGTACTTC
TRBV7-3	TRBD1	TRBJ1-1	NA	CASSTTGTGFEAFF	TGTGCCAGCAGCACCACAGGGACAGGGTTTGAAGCTTTCTTT
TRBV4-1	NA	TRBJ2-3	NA	CASSLGGLYSSTDTQYF	TGCGCCAGCAGCCTCGGCGGGTTGTACTCCAGCACAGATACGCAGTATTTT
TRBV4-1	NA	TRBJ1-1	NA	CASSQAGMNTEAFF	TGCGCCAGCAGCCAAGCAGGGATGAACACTGAAGCTTTCTTT
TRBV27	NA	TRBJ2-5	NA	CASRYRQQETQYF	TGTGCCAGCAGATATAGACAGCAAGAGACCCAGTACTTC
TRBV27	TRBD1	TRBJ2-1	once	CASSLRTGVYNEQFF	TGTGCCAGCAGTTTAAGGACAGGGGTCTACAATGAGCAGTTCTTC
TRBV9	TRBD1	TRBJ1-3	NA	CASSVDRGGNTIYF	TGTGCCAGCAGCGTCGACAGGGGAGGAAACACCATATATTTT
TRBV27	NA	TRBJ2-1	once	CASSFAGNEQFF	TGTGCCAGCAGTTTCGCAGGAAATGAGCAGTTCTTC
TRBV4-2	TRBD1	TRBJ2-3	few	CASSQERAGLSQGERADTQYF	TGTGCCAGCAGCCAAGAACGGGCAGGCCTATCGCAGGGGGAGCGCGCAGATACGCAGTATTTT
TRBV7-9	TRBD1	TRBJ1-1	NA	CASSLTGGPAFF	TGTGCCAGCAGCTTAACAGGGGGCCCAGCTTTCTTT
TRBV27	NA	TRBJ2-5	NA	CASSIGAGRAETQYF	TGTGCCAGCAGTATCGGAGCGGGTCGGGCAGAGACCCAGTACTTC
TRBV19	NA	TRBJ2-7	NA	CASGRGAGDIYEQYF	TGTGCCAGTGGTAGAGGGGCAGGGGACATCTACGAGCAGTACTTC
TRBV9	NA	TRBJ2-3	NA	CASNLGGRDTQYF	TGTGCCAGCAACCTAGGGGGTCGGGATACGCAGTATTTT
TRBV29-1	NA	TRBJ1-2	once	CSAEEGAGYTF	TGCAGCGCCGAAGAGGGAGCTGGCTACACCTTC
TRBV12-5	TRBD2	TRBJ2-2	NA	CASGLAFPLAGVSGELFF	TGTGCTAGTGGTTTGGCCTTCCCCCTAGCGGGAGTATCCGGGGAGCTGTTTTTT
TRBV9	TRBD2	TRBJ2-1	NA	CASSDYGTSGIDEQFF	TGTGCCAGCAGCGATTACGGGACTAGCGGGATAGATGAGCAGTTCTTC
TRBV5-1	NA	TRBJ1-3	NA	CASSGQGITGNTIYF	TGCGCCAGCAGCGGGCAGGGGATAACTGGAAACACCATATATTTT
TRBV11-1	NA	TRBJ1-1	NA	CASSPRTHLSTEAFF	TGTGCCAGCAGCCCGAGGACTCACTTGAGCACTGAAGCTTTCTTT
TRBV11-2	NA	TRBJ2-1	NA	CASSNTRRSSYNEQFF	TGTGCCAGCAGCAATACTAGGCGGAGCTCCTACAATGAGCAGTTCTTC
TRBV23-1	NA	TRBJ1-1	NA	CASSHRVNTEAFF	TGCGCCAGCAGTCACAGGGTGAACACTGAAGCTTTCTTT